In its sample, the clone carrying this T cell receptor (beta chain) was seen a few times. Original processing methods: Estimated nucleated cell counts came from reference gene primer amplification. Produced via immunoSEQ multiplex PCR; TCRdb's table is partial and in-frame only. V, J and clone size are taken as reported in that table, and D and trimming were inferred from the DNA itself. The data hold about 130,000 clones, with roughly 87% observed a single time. This entry belongs to a study of blood T cell repertoires in COVID-19. Study-wide background: Researchers got acute and convalescent COVID-19 samples from the United States, Italy and Spain. PBMCs, B-cell-depleted T cells, or T cells provided the cDNA or gDNA that made up the material.

Input material: peripheral blood. The sequence was obtained from a woman aged 80 or over with acute or convalescent COVID-19.

The CDR3 here is CASRLNYKGTEAFF. CDR3 bases: TGCGCCAGCAGACTAAATTACAAGGGGACTGAAGCTTTCTTT. V and J are TRBV5-1 and TRBJ1-1; D may be TRBD1 (5 bases). From germline, CDR1 is SGHRS and CDR2 YFSETQ. This CDR3 has 14 amino acids. V was clipped by 5 bases and J by 5 bases, with 16 bases between them.